Shown below are 27 T cell receptor beta chains from a single sample sequenced in a study of T cells after yellow fever vaccination. TCRdb re-called the 5' RACE reads with MiXCR, one entry per CDR3 protein. The sample lists about 510,000 distinct CDR3 sequences; 21% were seen once. This material consisted of PBMCs, taken less than 25 days after the first yellow fever vaccination. The receptors were gathered from a man younger than 35 who received the YFV17D yellow fever vaccine.

This clonotype appeared a few times. This chain uses TRBV14 with TRBJ2-1; D is possibly TRBD2 (5 bases). V was pared by 0 bases and J by 3 bases, with 9 bases between. This CDR3 is built from 15 residues. In germline, CDR1 is SGHDN, CDR2 FVKESK. This CDR3 reads CASSQDMDFYNEQFF. The CDR3 DNA reads as TGTGCCAGCAGCCAAGATATGGACTTCTACAATGAGCAGTTCTTC.

This chain links TRBV11-3 with TRBJ2-3; D not resolved. This CDR3 has 13 amino acids. The germline V gene has CDR1 SGHNT and CDR2 YENEEA. The germline V and J ends were trimmed by 5 bases and 7 bases, with 13 bases remaining between them. The CDR3 region is CASSPADLNTQYF. In DNA, the CDR3 is TGTGCCAGCAGCCCGGCCGATTTAAATACGCAGTATTTT.

CDR3 coding DNA: TGTGCCAGCAGCCCCGGACAGGCGACCTATGGCTACACCTTC. Translating gives CASSPGQATYGYTF. The V call is TRBV6-1, the J call TRBJ1-2, with 7 bases aligning to TRBD1. The CDR3 loop spans 14 amino acids. V trimming: 6 bases; J trimming: 4 bases; junction bases outside the gene matches: 8. Germline CDR1 is MNHNS and CDR2 is SASEGT.

The chain links TRBV4-2 to TRBJ1-2, with 9 bases fitting TRBD1. The length of the CDR3 is 19 residues. V lost 1 base and J lost 2; bases outside the gene matches: 14. The V gene's germline CDR1 is LGHNA and CDR2 YNFKEQ. CDR3 sequence reads: CASSQVKVGTGLWNYGYTF. CDR3 bases: TGTGCCAGCAGCCAAGTAAAAGTCGGGACAGGGCTTTGGAACTATGGCTACACCTTC.

This clonotype turned up a few times. The chain uses TRBV6-5 and TRBJ2-7; 8 nucleotides agree with TRBD1. The germline CDR1 and CDR2 sequences are MNHEY and SVGAGI. The CDR3 loop spans 16 amino acids. The V gene end was trimmed by 2 bases and the J gene end by 4 bases; junction bases not matched to a gene: 10. The CDR3 region is CASSYGWTGMLYEQYF. The CDR3 DNA follows: TGTGCCAGCAGTTACGGCTGGACAGGGATGCTTTACGAGCAGTACTTC.

The chain recombines TRBV20-1 with TRBJ2-3, with D possibly matching TRBD2 (5 bases). Germline V gene data show CDR1 as DFQATT and CDR2 as SNEGSKA (reference sequence). V lost 6 bases and J 5 bases, leaving 15 bases between the germline ends. The length of the CDR3 is 13 residues. The DNA for the CDR3 is TGCAGTGCGCCTAGCAGAAGTATAGATACGCAGTATTTT. Its translation is CSAPSRSIDTQYF.

The V call is TRBV15, the J call TRBJ2-5, with D tentatively TRBD1 (7 bases). Germline-derived CDR1 and CDR2 are LNHNV and YYDKDF (reference sequence). This CDR3 contains 15 residues. V was clipped by 5 bases and J by 2 bases, with 15 bases between them. CDR3 DNA: TGTGCCACCAGCCGCGGCAGGGGGGTTCAAGAGACCCAGTACTTC. Residues: CATSRGRGVQETQYF.

This rearrangement joins TRBV4-1 to TRBJ2-7, with 10 bases lining up with TRBD2. Germline CDR1 MGHRA, CDR2 YSYEKL. The J segment lost 4 bases and the V segment lost 2 bases, leaving 2 bases of the junction unmatched. CDR3 length: 14 amino acids. For the CDR3, the DNA is TGCGCCAGCAGCCAACCGGGACTAGCGTACGAGCAGTACTTC. The encoded protein is CASSQPGLAYEQYF.

This clonotype was seen only a few times. The chain links TRBV4-3 to TRBJ2-5; D possibly corresponds to TRBD1 (6 bases). Germline V gene data show CDR1 as LGHNA and CDR2 as YSLEER. The CDR3 has 13 residues. Between the trimmed V and J ends, which lost 1 base and 3 bases, there was a span of 6 bases. The CDR3 DNA reads as TGCGCCAGCAGCCAAGGGACAGAAGAGACCCAGTACTTC. Amino acid sequence: CASSQGTEETQYF.

J is TRBJ2-3 and V is TRBV5-1; TRBD2 matches 7 bases. The V segment lost 1 base and the J segment 0 bases; nucleotides outside the gene matches: 5. Germline loops: CDR1 SGHRS, CDR2 YFSETQ. CDR3 length: 16 residues. The CDR3 loop is CASSLLLAASTDTQYF. CDR3 DNA: TGCGCCAGCAGCTTGTTGCTAGCGGCTAGCACAGATACGCAGTATTTT.

The rearrangement uses TRBV5-4 and TRBJ2-3, with TRBD1 matching over 9 bases. The junction had 4 bases not matched to a gene; V was cut back by 4 bases and J by 1 base. Germline V lookup: CDR1 SGHNT, CDR2 YYREEE (reference sequence). This CDR3 contains 15 residues. Written as DNA, the CDR3 is TGTGCCAGCAGCCAAAGGGACAGGGGCACAGATACGCAGTATTTT. Its protein is CASSQRDRGTDTQYF.

This clonotype was counted between two and nine times. This chain uses TRBV7-2 with TRBJ2-3; 7 nucleotides line up with TRBD2. Trimming removed 3 bases from V and 4 bases from J; junction bases left unmatched: 7. The CDR3 sequence is 15 residues long. Germline V gene data show CDR1 as SGHTA and CDR2 as FQGNSA. CDR3 sequence reads: CASSFLAGRADTQYF. DNA for the CDR3: TGTGCCAGCAGCTTTTTGGCGGGGAGGGCAGATACGCAGTATTTT.

A few counts support this clonotype. V usage is TRBV7-6 and J usage is TRBJ2-7; D possibly corresponds to TRBD1 (5 bases). Trimming cost V 4 bases and J 7 bases, with 17 bases left between them. The length of the CDR3 is 14 residues. The germline CDR1 and CDR2 sequences are SGHVS and FNYEAQ. CDR3 in amino acids: CASSSGHTQREQYF. CDR3 DNA sequence: TGTGCCAGCAGCTCTGGACATACCCAGAGGGAGCAGTACTTC. Filled out from reference TRBV7-6 and TRBJ2-7, the complete variable domain reads GAGVSQSPRYKVTKRGQDVALRCDPISGHVSLYWYRQALGQGPEFLTYFNYEAQQDKSGLPNDRFSAERPEGSISTLTIQRTEQRDSAMYRCASSSGHTQREQYFGPGTRLTVT.

The V and J genes are TRBV7-9 and TRBJ1-2, with 9 bases identical to TRBD1. Germline CDR1 reads SEHNR; CDR2 reads FQNEAQ (reference sequence). The trim removed 4 bases at V and 2 bases at J, leaving 5 bases unmatched. The CDR3 loop spans 15 amino acids. CDR3 sequence: CASSSGQGTNYGYTF. CDR3 nucleotide sequence: TGTGCCAGCAGCTCAGGACAGGGGACAAACTATGGCTACACCTTC.

The V and J genes are TRBV6-1 and TRBJ2-6; the D gene is possibly TRBD2 (6 bases). The CDR3 extends over 18 amino acids. The germline gives CDR1 MNHNS, CDR2 SASEGT. The ends were cut back, 4 bases at V and 2 bases at J, with 18 bases in the middle. In nucleotides, the CDR3 is TGTGCCAGCAGTGGATCGGGGGTAAATGGCCCTGGGGCCAACGTCCTGACTTTC. Translated, it gives CASSGSGVNGPGANVLTF.

The V and J genes are TRBV11-2 and TRBJ2-3; D not certain. Trimming took off 1 base at V and 4 bases at J, with 9 bases between the two ends. CDR1 is SGHAT, CDR2 FQNNGV, per germline. The CDR3 loop spans 14 amino acids. The DNA for the CDR3 is TGTGCCAGCAGCTTAGGGCCATTCGCAGATACGCAGTATTTT. Its protein product is CASSLGPFADTQYF. Full variable domain (missing parts from reference TRBV11-2 and TRBJ2-3): EAGVAQSPRYKIIEKRQSVAFWCNPISGHATLYWYQQILGQGPKLLIQFQNNGVVDDSQLPKDRFSAERLKGVDSTLKIQPAKLEDSAVYLCASSLGPFADTQYFGPGTRLTVL.

Only a few counts were recorded for this clonotype. The J gene is TRBJ2-5, the V gene TRBV25-1; the match to TRBD1 covers 8 bases. The junction had 15 bases not matched to a gene; V was cut back by 3 bases and J by 6 bases. CDR1 is MGHDK, CDR2 SYGVNS, per germline. CDR3 length: 17 amino acids. CDR3 DNA sequence: TGTGCCAGCAGTGACCCAAATTCGGACAGGGAGGAAAAGACCCAGTACTTC. Its protein is CASSDPNSDREEKTQYF.

The V gene is TRBV28, the J gene TRBJ2-1, with 9 positions matching TRBD2. Per the germline V gene, CDR1 is MDHEN and CDR2 is SYDVKM. This CDR3 contains 14 residues. V dropped 4 bases and J dropped 8; count of bases not matched to a gene: 6. Written as DNA, the CDR3 is TGTGCCAGCAGTTCGGCGGGGGGGCCGGATGAGCAGTTCTTC. Protein sequence: CASSSAGGPDEQFF.

The chain joins TRBV12-3 or TRBV12-4 to TRBJ1-4; D call uncertain. V lost 10 bases to trimming and J lost 0 bases, with 9 bases between them. The CDR3 totals 13 residues. In DNA, the CDR3 is TGTGCCATCTCAGGTGCAACTAATGAAAAACTGTTTTTT. Its translation: CAISGATNEKLFF.

This clonotype came up a few times. The V and J genes are TRBV5-1 and TRBJ1-3; D gene uncertain. This CDR3 is 16 amino acids long. CDR1 and CDR2 from the germline V gene are SGHRS and YFSETQ. The V end was cut by 0 bases, the J end by 0 bases, with 10 bases between. CDR3 in amino acids: CASSLVQKSSGNTIYF. The CDR3 DNA follows: TGCGCCAGCAGCTTGGTTCAGAAAAGCTCTGGAAACACCATATATTTT.

This clonotype was observed a few times. This CDR3 reads CASSLGGVSLKETQYF. The CDR3 coding sequence is TGTGCCAGCAGCTTGGGCGGGGTCTCCCTCAAAGAGACCCAGTACTTC. The rearrangement uses TRBV7-2 and TRBJ2-5, with D perhaps TRBD2 (6 bases). V lost 3 bases to trimming and J lost 3 bases, with 17 bases between them. Germline CDR1 SGHTA, CDR2 FQGNSA. This CDR3 region has 16 residues.

Only a few counts were recorded for this clonotype. The genes are TRBV5-4 and TRBJ2-1; a weak D match, TRBD1 (5 bases). CDR1 is SGHNT and CDR2 is YYREEE in the germline V gene (reference sequence). The ends were cut back, 4 bases at V and 8 bases at J, with 16 bases in the middle. The CDR3 is 14 amino acids. CDR3 DNA: TGTGCCAGCAGCCCGACTCCCCAGGGTTATGAGCAGTTCTTC. This sequence encodes CASSPTPQGYEQFF.

The gene calls are TRBV4-2 and TRBJ2-1, with no clear D. Per the germline V gene, CDR1 is LGHNA and CDR2 is YNFKEQ. This CDR3 is built from 14 residues. The germline V and J ends were trimmed by 1 base and 5 bases, with 9 bases remaining between them. The CDR3 DNA follows: TGTGCCAGCAGCCAAGGCCAAGGGAACAATGAGCAGTTCTTC. Amino acid sequence: CASSQGQGNNEQFF.

J is TRBJ2-1 and V is TRBV11-2; TRBD2 agrees at 15 bases. The V segment lost 4 bases and the J segment 4 bases; nucleotides outside the gene matches: 8. From germline, CDR1 is SGHAT and CDR2 FQNNGV. The CDR3 consists of 18 residues. CDR3 loop: CASSSGLAGGGLYNEQFF. The DNA for the CDR3 is TGTGCCAGCAGCTCCGGACTAGCGGGGGGGGGATTATACAATGAGCAGTTCTTC.

This clonotype was recorded at least ten times. The chain carries TRBV19 and TRBJ2-3; D assignment may be TRBD1 or TRBD2 (5 bases each). Per the germline V gene, CDR1 is LNHDA and CDR2 is SQIVND (reference sequence). V was cut by 4 bases and J by 2 bases, with 13 bases left in between. CDR3 length: 15 amino acids. In DNA form, the CDR3 reads TGTGCCAGTAGTACCAGGGACCGAGACACAGATACGCAGTATTTT. Its protein is CASSTRDRDTDTQYF. Full variable domain (remainder filled in from reference TRBV19 and TRBJ2-3): DGGITQSPKYLFRKEGQNVTLSCEQNLNHDAMYWYRQDPGQGLRLIYYSQIVNDFQKGDIAEGYSVSREKKESFPLTVTSAQKNPTAFYLCASSTRDRDTDTQYFGPGTRLTVL.

This clonotype was counted a few times. The chain has TRBV6-2 or TRBV6-3 and TRBJ2-7; TRBD1 might be the D (5 bases). V gave up 6 bases and J gave up 3 bases, with 15 bases separating them. The germline V gene has CDR1 MNHEY and CDR2 SVGEGT. CDR3 length equals 14 residues. CDR3 protein: CASSPYSGNYEQYV. DNA for the CDR3: TGTGCCAGCAGCCCCTACTCAGGGAACTACGAGCAGTACGTC.

This clonotype showed up just a few times. The rearrangement links TRBV4-1 to TRBJ2-7; the D is unclear. Trimming removed 4 bases from V and 7 bases from J, with 17 bases in between. The CDR3 spans 14 residues. Germline values: CDR1 MGHRA, CDR2 YSYEKL. The CDR3 is CASSPSGPFGEQYF. CDR3 in DNA: TGCGCCAGCAGCCCGTCAGGACCCTTCGGGGAGCAGTACTTC.